A single sample gave rise to the 7 T cell receptor beta chains below, sequenced in a study of OX40 agonist ivuxolimab in advanced cancers. Here immunoSEQ multiplex PCR was the method, and the copy in TCRdb shows in-frame clones only, minus some. The sample has some 83,000 clones, around 85% seen once. The specimen was CD4+ or CD8+ T cells sorted from blood, collected in a trial of the OX40 agonist ivuxolimab. These receptor sequences come from an adult with an advanced solid tumor such as melanoma, head and neck, liver or kidney cancer.

Only a few counts were recorded for this clone. This chain joins TRBV21-1 and TRBJ1-5; the table assigns TRBD1, which was not confirmed against the DNA. TRBV21-1 is assigned pseudogene status. CDR3 size: 17 residues. DNA of the CDR3: TGTGCCAGCACCGTCGGCACAGGGGGGCTTGGCAATCAGCCCCAGCATTTT. This encodes CASTVGTGGLGNQPQHF.

The chain employs TRBV5-5 and TRBJ1-5; 9 nucleotides align to TRBD1. Germline CDR1 is SGHKS and CDR2 is YYEKEE (reference sequence). This CDR3 has 16 amino acids. V lost 2 bases to trimming and J lost 5 bases; unmatched junction nucleotides: 8. The CDR3 sequence is CASSLGTGRGYQPQHF. The CDR3, as DNA: TGTGCCAGCAGCTTAGGGACAGGGAGGGGGTATCAGCCCCAGCATTTT.

The chain is built from TRBV18 and TRBJ2-7; D perhaps matches TRBD2 (5 bases). Trimming cost V 6 bases and J 5 bases, with 17 bases left between them. Germline CDR1 KGHSH, CDR2 LQKENI. The CDR3 has 14 residues. CDR3 loop: CASSPASAGNEQYF. As DNA, the CDR3 is TGTGCCAGCTCGCCTGCGTCCGCGGGCAACGAGCAGTACTTC.

A single count supports this clone. This chain's CDR3 is CASSRTGELFF. For the CDR3, the DNA is TGTGCCAGCAGCAGGACCGGGGAGCTGTTTTTT. The chain has TRBV14 and TRBJ2-2; no clear D. Per germline, CDR1 SGHDN and CDR2 FVKESK. Trimming took off 5 bases at V and 5 bases at J, with 3 bases between the two ends. The CDR3 length is 11 residues. Full variable domain (rest looked up from reference TRBV14 and TRBJ2-2): EAGVTQFPSHSVIEKGQTVTLRCDPISGHDNLYWYRRVMGKEIKFLLHFVKESKQDESGMPNNRFLAERTGGTYSTLKVQPAELEDSGVYFCASSRTGELFFGEGSRLTVL.

This chain links TRBV9 with TRBJ1-6; D is undetermined. This CDR3 comprises 16 residues. From germline, CDR1 is SGDLS and CDR2 YYNGEE. Trimming shortened V by 4 bases and J by 6 bases, and 17 bases separated the two germline ends. In DNA, the CDR3 is TGTGCCAGCAGCCCCTCCGCGGTGAACGGTAATTCACCCCTCCACTTT. Translating gives CASSPSAVNGNSPLHF.

This clone was recorded once. This sequence joins TRBV5-5 and TRBJ1-1; D is unresolved. Trimming left V 3 bases short and J 7 bases short, with 10 bases between. The CDR3 consists of 12 residues. The germline V gene encodes CDR1 SGHKS and CDR2 YYEKEE (reference sequence). CDR3 sequence reads: CASSWIPNEAFF. CDR3 DNA sequence: TGTGCCAGCAGCTGGATCCCCAATGAAGCTTTCTTT.

Only one count was recorded for this clone. This chain connects TRBV18 to TRBJ2-7, with D perhaps TRBD1 (6 bases). Germline-derived CDR1 and CDR2 are KGHSH and LQKENI. The CDR3 contains 14 residues. The V and J ends lost 5 bases and 2 bases respectively, with 13 bases between them. In DNA form, the CDR3 reads TGTGCCAGCTCATCGCGTGGGACAACCTACGAGCAGTACTTC. It yields the protein CASSSRGTTYEQYF.